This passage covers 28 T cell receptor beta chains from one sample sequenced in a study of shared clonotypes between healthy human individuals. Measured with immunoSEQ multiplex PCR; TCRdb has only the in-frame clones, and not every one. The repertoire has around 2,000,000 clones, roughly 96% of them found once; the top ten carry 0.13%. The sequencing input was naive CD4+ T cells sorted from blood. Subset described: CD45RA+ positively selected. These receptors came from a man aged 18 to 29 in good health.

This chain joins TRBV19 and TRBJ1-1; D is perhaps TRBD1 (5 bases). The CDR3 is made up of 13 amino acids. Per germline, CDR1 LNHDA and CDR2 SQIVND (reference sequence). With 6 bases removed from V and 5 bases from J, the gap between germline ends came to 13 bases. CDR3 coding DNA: TGTGCCAGTAGATCGGCTCAGGGTACTGAAGCTTTCTTT. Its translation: CASRSAQGTEAFF.

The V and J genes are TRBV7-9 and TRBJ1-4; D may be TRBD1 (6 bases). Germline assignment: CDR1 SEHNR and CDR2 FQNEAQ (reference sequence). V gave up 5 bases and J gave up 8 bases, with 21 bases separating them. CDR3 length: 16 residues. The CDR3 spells CASSPGQLGSHEKLFF. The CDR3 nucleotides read TGTGCCAGCAGCCCCGGACAGCTTGGTTCGCACGAAAAACTGTTTTTT.

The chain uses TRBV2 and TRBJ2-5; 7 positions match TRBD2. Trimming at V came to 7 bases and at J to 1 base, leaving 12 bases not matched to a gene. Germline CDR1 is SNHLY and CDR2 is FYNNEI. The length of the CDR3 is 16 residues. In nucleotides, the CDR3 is TGTGCCAGCACCTTGGAGCGGGGAACCGTCCAAGAGACCCAGTACTTC. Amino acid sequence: CASTLERGTVQETQYF.

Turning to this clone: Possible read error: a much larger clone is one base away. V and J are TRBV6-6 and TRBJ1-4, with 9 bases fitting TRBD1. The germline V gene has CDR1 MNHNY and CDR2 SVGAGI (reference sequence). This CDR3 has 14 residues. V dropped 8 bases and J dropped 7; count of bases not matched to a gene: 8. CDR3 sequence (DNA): TGTGCCAGCGGAGGGGACAGGGAGGTTGAAAAACTGTTTTTT. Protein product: CASGGDREVEKLFF.

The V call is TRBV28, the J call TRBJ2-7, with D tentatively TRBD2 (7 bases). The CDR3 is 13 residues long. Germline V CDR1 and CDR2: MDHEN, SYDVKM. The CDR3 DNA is TGTACCTGTCCGGGGGGCTCCTCCTACGAGCAGTACTTC. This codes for CTCPGGSSYEQYF.

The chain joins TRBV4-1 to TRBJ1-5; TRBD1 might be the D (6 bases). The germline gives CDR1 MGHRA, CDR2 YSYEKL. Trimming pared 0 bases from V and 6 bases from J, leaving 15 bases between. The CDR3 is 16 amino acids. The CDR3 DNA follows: TGCGCCAGCAGCCAAGAAGGTAGGGGGGAAGGTCAGCCCCAGCATTTT. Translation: CASSQEGRGEGQPQHF.

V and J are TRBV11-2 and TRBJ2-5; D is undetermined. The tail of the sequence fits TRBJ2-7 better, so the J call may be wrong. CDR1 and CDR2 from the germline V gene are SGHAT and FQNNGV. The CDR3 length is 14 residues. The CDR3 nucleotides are TGTGCCAGCAGCTTAAGGCCCCTAGCCTACGAGCAGTACTTC. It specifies CASSLRPLAYEQYF.

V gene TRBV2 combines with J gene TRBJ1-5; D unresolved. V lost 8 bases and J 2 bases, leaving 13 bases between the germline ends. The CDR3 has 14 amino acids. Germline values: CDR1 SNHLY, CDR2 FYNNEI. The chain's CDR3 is CASRLNWGNQPQHF. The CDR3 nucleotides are TGTGCCAGCCGCCTAAATTGGGGCAATCAGCCCCAGCATTTT. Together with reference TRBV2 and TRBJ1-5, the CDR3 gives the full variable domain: EPEVTQTPSHQVTQMGQEVILRCVPISNHLYFYWYRQILGQKVEFLVSFYNNEISEKSEIFDDQFSVERPDGSNFTLKIRSTKLEDSAMYFCASRLNWGNQPQHFGDGTRLSIL.

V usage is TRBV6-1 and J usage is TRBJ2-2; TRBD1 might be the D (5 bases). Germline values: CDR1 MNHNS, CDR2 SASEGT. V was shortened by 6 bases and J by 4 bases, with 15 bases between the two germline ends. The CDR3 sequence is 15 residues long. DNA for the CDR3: TGTGCCAGCAGGCAGACAGTGTGGACCACCGGGGAGCTGTTTTTT. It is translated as CASRQTVWTTGELFF.

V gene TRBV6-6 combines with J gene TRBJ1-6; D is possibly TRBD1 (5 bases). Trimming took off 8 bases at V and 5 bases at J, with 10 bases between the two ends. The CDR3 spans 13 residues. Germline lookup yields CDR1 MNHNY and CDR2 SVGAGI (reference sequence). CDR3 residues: CASGDFDNSPLHF. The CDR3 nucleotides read TGTGCCAGCGGGGACTTCGATAATTCACCCCTCCACTTT.

The chain's CDR3 is CASSMTPDRGSYNEQFF. For the CDR3, the DNA is TGTGCCAGCAGCATGACCCCGGACAGGGGCTCCTACAATGAGCAGTTCTTC. This chain connects TRBV7-2 to TRBJ2-1, with 9 bases aligning to TRBD1. This CDR3 is 17 amino acids long. Germline V gene data show CDR1 as SGHTA and CDR2 as FQGNSA. V shed 5 bases, J shed 0 bases, and the junction held 8 bases outside the gene matches. Together with reference TRBV7-2 and TRBJ2-1, the CDR3 gives the full variable domain: GAGVSQSPSNKVTEKGKDVELRCDPISGHTALYWYRQSLGQGLEFLIYFQGNSAPDKSGLPSDRFSAERTGGSVSTLTIQRTQQEDSAVYLCASSMTPDRGSYNEQFFGPGTRLTVL.

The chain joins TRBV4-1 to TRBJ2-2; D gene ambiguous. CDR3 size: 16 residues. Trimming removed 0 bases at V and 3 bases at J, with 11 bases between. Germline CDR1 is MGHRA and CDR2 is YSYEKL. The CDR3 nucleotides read TGCGCCAGCAGCCAAGATGTCGCCTCGGACACCGGGGAGCTGTTTTTT. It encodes CASSQDVASDTGELFF.

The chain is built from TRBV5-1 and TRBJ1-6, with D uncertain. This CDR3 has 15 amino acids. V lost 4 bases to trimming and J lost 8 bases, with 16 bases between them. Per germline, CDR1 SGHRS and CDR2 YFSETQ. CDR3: CASSASGNDHSPLHF. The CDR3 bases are TGCGCCAGCAGCGCCTCTGGGAACGATCATTCACCCCTCCACTTT. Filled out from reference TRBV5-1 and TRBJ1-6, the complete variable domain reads KAGVTQTPRYLIKTRGQQVTLSCSPISGHRSVSWYQQTPGQGLQFLFEYFSETQRNKGNFPGRFSGRQFSNSRSEMNVSTLELGDSALYLCASSASGNDHSPLHFGNGTRLTVT.

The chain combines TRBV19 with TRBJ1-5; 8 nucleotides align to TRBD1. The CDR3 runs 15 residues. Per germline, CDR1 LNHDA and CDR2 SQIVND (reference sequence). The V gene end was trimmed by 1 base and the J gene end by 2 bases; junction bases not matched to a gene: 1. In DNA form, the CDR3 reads TGTGCCAGTAGTATAGCAGGGGGCCGCAATCAGCCCCAGCATTTT. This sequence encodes CASSIAGGRNQPQHF.

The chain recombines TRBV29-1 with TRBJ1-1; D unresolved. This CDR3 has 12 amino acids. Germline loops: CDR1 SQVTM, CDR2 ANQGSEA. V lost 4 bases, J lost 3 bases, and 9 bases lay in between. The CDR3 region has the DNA TGCAGCGTTGGAAGCGGGCACACTGAAGCTTTCTTT. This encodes CSVGSGHTEAFF.

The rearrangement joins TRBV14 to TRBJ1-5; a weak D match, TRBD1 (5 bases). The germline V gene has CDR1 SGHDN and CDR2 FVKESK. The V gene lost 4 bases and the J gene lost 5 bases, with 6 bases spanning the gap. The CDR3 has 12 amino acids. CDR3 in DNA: TGTGCCAGCAGCCGGGGGTATCAGCCCCAGCATTTT. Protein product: CASSRGYQPQHF.

The CDR3 coding sequence is TGTGCCAGCAGCGTAGTCCCCTTTAGCGGGACCAATGAGCAGTTCTTC. This sequence encodes CASSVVPFSGTNEQFF. This sequence joins TRBV9 and TRBJ2-1; the match to TRBD2 covers 8 bases. V gave up 0 bases and J gave up 6 bases; unmatched junction bases: 8. This CDR3 spans 16 amino acids. Per germline, CDR1 SGDLS and CDR2 YYNGEE.

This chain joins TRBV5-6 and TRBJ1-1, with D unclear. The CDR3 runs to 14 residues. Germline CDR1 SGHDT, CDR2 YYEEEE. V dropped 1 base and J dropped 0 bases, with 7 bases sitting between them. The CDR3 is CASSLPGMNTEAFF. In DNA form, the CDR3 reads TGTGCCAGCAGCTTGCCAGGCATGAACACTGAAGCTTTCTTT.

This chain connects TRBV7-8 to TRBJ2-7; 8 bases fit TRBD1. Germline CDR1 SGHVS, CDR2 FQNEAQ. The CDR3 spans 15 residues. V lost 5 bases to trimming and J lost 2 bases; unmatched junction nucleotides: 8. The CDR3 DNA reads TGTGCCAGCAGCCTGAGACAGGGGAGTCCCTACGAGCAGTACTTC. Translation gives CASSLRQGSPYEQYF.

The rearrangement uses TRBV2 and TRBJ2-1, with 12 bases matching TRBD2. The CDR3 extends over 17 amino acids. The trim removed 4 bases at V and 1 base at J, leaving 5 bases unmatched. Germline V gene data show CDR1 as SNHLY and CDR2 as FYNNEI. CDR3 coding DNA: TGTGCCAGCAGTGGAACTAGCGGGAGGTCATCCTACAATGAGCAGTTCTTC. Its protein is CASSGTSGRSSYNEQFF. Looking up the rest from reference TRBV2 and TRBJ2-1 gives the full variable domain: EPEVTQTPSHQVTQMGQEVILRCVPISNHLYFYWYRQILGQKVEFLVSFYNNEISEKSEIFDDQFSVERPDGSNFTLKIRSTKLEDSAMYFCASSGTSGRSSYNEQFFGPGTRLTVL.

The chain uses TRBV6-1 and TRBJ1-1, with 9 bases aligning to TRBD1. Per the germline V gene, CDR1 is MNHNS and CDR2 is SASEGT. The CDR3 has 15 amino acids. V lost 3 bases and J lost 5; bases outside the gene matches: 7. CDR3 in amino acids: CASSERQGVGTEAFF. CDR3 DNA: TGTGCCAGCAGTGAGAGACAGGGGGTCGGGACTGAAGCTTTCTTT.

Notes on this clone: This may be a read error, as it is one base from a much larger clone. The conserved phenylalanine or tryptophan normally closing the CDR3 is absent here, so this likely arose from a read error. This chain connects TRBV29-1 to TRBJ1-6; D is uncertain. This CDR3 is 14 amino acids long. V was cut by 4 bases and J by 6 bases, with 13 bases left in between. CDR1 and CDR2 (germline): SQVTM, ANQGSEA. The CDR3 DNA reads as TGCAGCGTTGCCGGACTCGGGCCTAATTCACCCCTCCACGTT. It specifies CSVAGLGPNSPLHV.

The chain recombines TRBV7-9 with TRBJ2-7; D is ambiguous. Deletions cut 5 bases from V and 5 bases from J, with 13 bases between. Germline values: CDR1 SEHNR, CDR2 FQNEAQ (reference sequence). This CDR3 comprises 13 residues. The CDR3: CASSAGGVDEQYF. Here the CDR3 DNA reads TGTGCCAGCAGCGCCGGTGGGGTTGACGAGCAGTACTTC. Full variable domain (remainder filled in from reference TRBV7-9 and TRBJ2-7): DTGVSQNPRHKITKRGQNVTFRCDPISEHNRLYWYRQTLGQGPEFLTYFQNEAQLEKSRLLSDRFSAERPKGSFSTLEIQRTEQGDSAMYLCASSAGGVDEQYFGPGTRLTVT.

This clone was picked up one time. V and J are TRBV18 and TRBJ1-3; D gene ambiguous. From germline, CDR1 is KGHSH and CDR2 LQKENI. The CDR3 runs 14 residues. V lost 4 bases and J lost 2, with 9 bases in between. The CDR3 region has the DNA TGTGCCAGCTCACAATCTACGGCTGGAAACACCATATATTTT. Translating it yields CASSQSTAGNTIYF.

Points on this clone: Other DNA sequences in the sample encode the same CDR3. The CDR3 DNA sequence: TGCGCCAGCAGCCAAGTCCCCGGGAACACTGAAGCTTTCTTT. Protein sequence: CASSQVPGNTEAFF. V and J are TRBV4-1 and TRBJ1-1; no definite D call. Germline V gives CDR1 MGHRA, CDR2 YSYEKL. This CDR3 region has 14 residues. Trimming left V 1 base short and J 1 base short, with 7 bases between.

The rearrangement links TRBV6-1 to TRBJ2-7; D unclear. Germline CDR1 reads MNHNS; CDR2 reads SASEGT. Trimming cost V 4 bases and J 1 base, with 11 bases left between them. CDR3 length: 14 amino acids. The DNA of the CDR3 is TGTGCCAGCAGTGGGACGGCCGCTTCCTACGAGCAGTACTTC. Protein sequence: CASSGTAASYEQYF.

In DNA, the CDR3 is TGTGCCAGCAGTTCGGTCGACAGATCCCTCTATGGCTACACCTTC. Translating it yields CASSSVDRSLYGYTF. The V call is TRBV5-4, the J call TRBJ1-2, with TRBD1 as a possible D gene (5 bases). CDR1 and CDR2 from the germline V gene are SGHNT and YYREEE (reference sequence). This CDR3 spans 15 amino acids. Trimming removed 5 bases from V and 4 bases from J, with 18 bases in between.

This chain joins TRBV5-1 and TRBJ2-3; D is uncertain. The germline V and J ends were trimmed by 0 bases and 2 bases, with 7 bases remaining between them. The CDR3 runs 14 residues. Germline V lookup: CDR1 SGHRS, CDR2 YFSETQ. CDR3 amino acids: CASSLEVYTDTQYF. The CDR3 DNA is TGCGCCAGCAGCTTGGAGGTATACACAGATACGCAGTATTTT.